This T cell receptor beta chain originates from a study of blood T cell repertoires in COVID-19. Study background: The samples span acute and convalescent COVID-19 from the United States, Italy and Spain. The analysed material was cDNA or gDNA that came from T cells, B-cell-depleted T cells, or PBMCs.

Per the original methods: From reference gene primer amplification, estimates of nucleated cell counts were derived. The repertoire was sequenced with immunoSEQ multiplex PCR; TCRdb's copy has only in-frame clones and lacks some. For V, J and clone size, that table is used; D and trimming come from the DNA. The sample has some 200,000 clones; approximately 94% are singletons. Trimming removed 6 bases from V and 7 bases from J, with 10 bases in between. The length of the CDR3 is 12 residues. Germline loops: CDR1 LGHNT, CDR2 FRNRAP. In Seattle, patients joined the study during active infection and were tracked longitudinally.

The V gene is TRBV12-5, the J gene TRBJ1-5; the D gene is possibly TRBD1 (6 bases). The sequence came from a man under 40 with COVID-19, enrolled during active disease. Sequenced material: peripheral blood. The DNA for the CDR3 is TGTGCTAGTGGGACAGACAGGCAGCCCCAGCATTTT. The encoded protein is CASGTDRQPQHF.